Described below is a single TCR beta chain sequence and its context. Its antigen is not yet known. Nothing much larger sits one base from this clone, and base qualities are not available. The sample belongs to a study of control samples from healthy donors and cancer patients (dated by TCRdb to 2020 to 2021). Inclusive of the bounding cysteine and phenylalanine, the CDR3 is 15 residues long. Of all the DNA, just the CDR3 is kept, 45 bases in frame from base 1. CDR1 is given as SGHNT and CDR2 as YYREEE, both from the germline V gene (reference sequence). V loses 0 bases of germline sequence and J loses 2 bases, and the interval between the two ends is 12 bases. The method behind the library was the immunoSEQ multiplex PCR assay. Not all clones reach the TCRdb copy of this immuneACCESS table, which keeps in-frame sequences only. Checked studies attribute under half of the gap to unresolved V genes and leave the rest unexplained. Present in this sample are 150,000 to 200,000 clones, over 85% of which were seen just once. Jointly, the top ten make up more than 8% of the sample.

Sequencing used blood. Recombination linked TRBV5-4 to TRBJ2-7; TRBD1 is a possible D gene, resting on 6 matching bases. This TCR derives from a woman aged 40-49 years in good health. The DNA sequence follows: TGTGCCAGCAGCTTGGGACAGGCAGAGCCCTACGAGCAGTACTTC. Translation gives CASSLGQAEPYEQYF. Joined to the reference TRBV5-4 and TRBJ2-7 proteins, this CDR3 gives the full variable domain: ETGVTQSPTHLIKTRGQQVTLRCSSQSGHNTVSWYQQALGQGPQFIFQYYREEENGRGNFPPRFSGLQFPNYSSELNVNALELDDSALYLCASSLGQAEPYEQYFGPGTRLTVT.